Presented here are 8 T cell receptor beta chains from one specimen sequenced in a study of long-term antiretroviral therapy in people with HIV. At survey level, the immunoSEQ assay was run in its v3.0 version. Here immunoSEQ multiplex PCR was the method, and the copy in TCRdb shows in-frame clones only, minus some. The table has about 40,000 clones, 85% to 90% seen once. The sample was unsorted PBMCs, taken 3.1 years after starting antiretroviral therapy. Every receptor here comes from a woman aged 45-59 years with HIV.

As DNA, the CDR3 is TGTGCCAGCAGCGTAGACGAGCAGTCCCATGAGGGCTATGGCTACACCTTC. It specifies CASSVDEQSHEGYGYTF. The chain has TRBV9 and TRBJ1-2, with D hard to call. With 0 bases removed from V and 4 bases from J, the gap between germline ends came to 19 bases. This CDR3 is built from 17 residues. CDR1 SGDLS and CDR2 YYNGEE come from the germline V gene.

This clone was counted a single time. The genes are TRBV4-3 and TRBJ1-1, with 8 bases that match TRBD1. The V and J ends lost 4 bases and 1 base, in that order; junction bases with no gene match: 8. This CDR3 comprises 16 residues. Germline assignment: CDR1 LGHNA and CDR2 YSLEER. CDR3 protein: CASSLETGARNTEAFF. The CDR3 coding sequence is TGCGCCAGCAGCCTAGAGACAGGGGCACGGAACACTGAAGCTTTCTTT.

This sequence joins TRBV5-1 and TRBJ2-2, with D unresolved. The germline V and J ends were trimmed by 5 bases and 6 bases, with 14 bases remaining between them. The CDR3 spans 14 residues. The germline CDR1 and CDR2 sequences are SGHRS and YFSETQ. The CDR3 reads CASSPLPGSGELFF. CDR3 bases: TGCGCCAGCAGTCCCCTCCCCGGGTCCGGGGAGCTGTTTTTT. Supplemented by reference TRBV5-1 and TRBJ2-2, the full variable domain reads KAGVTQTPRYLIKTRGQQVTLSCSPISGHRSVSWYQQTPGQGLQFLFEYFSETQRNKGNFPGRFSGRQFSNSRSEMNVSTLELGDSALYLCASSPLPGSGELFFGEGSRLTVL.

The chain links TRBV5-1 to TRBJ1-2, with 8 bases aligning to TRBD1. The CDR3 contains 15 residues. With 0 bases clipped from V and 4 bases from J, the junction kept 5 bases outside the gene matches. The V gene's germline CDR1 is SGHRS and CDR2 YFSETQ. The CDR3 nucleotides read TGCGCCAGCAGCTTGGTCTCAGGGGGCCTCTATGGCTACACCTTC. Amino acid sequence: CASSLVSGGLYGYTF.

The table lists this clone with a few counts. The rearrangement uses TRBV7-2 and TRBJ2-7; 12 bases map to TRBD2. The CDR3 has 15 residues. Germline V lookup: CDR1 SGHTA, CDR2 FQGNSA. Losses at the gene ends were 5 bases for V and 5 bases for J; bases not matched to a gene: 7. CDR3 protein: CASSHLAGGPDEQYF. Here the CDR3 DNA reads TGTGCCAGCAGCCACCTAGCGGGGGGGCCTGACGAGCAGTACTTC. Full variable domain (missing parts from reference TRBV7-2 and TRBJ2-7): GAGVSQSPSNKVTEKGKDVELRCDPISGHTALYWYRQSLGQGLEFLIYFQGNSAPDKSGLPSDRFSAERTGGSVSTLTIQRTQQEDSAVYLCASSHLAGGPDEQYFGPGTRLTVT.

The chain employs TRBV27 and TRBJ2-7, with a tentative D call TRBD2 (5 bases). This CDR3 has 15 amino acids. Germline-derived CDR1 and CDR2 are MNHEY and SMNVEV (reference sequence). V was trimmed by 5 bases and J by 5 bases, leaving 19 bases between them. DNA for the CDR3: TGTGCCAGCAGTGACGAGGCGGCGGGTCGAGACGAGCAGTACTTC. It yields the protein CASSDEAAGRDEQYF.

This chain connects TRBV19 to TRBJ1-3; 10 bases match TRBD1. This CDR3 is 15 amino acids long. Germline V CDR1 and CDR2: LNHDA, SQIVND (reference sequence). Germline trimming cut 7 bases from V and 2 bases from J; bases unmatched to any gene: 5. The CDR3 DNA reads TGTGCCAGTACCCGAGACAGGGGGCCTGGAAACACCATATATTTT. Its protein product is CASTRDRGPGNTIYF.

The V call is TRBV9, the J call TRBJ2-3; D call uncertain. The germline V gene encodes CDR1 SGDLS and CDR2 YYNGEE. The length of the CDR3 is 14 residues. Trimming shortened V by 0 bases and J by 2 bases, and 7 bases separated the two germline ends. CDR3 nucleotides: TGTGCCAGCAGCGTAGCTAAGGCCACAGATACGCAGTATTTT. It is translated as CASSVAKATDTQYF.